Listed below are T cell receptor beta chains from one sample, sequenced in a study of CD8+CD57+ T cells in acquired aplastic anemia. TCRdb recomputed calls from the reads with MiXCR, one row per CDR3 protein. The sample holds 95,000 to 150,000 distinct CDR3 sequences, about two fifths seen once. Sequenced: sorted CD4+, CD8+, or CD8+CD57+ T cells (not recorded which) from PBMCs. Receptor source: a human donor with aplastic anemia. Both conserved end residues are part of each CDR3. Each record gives: clone size, V gene, J gene, D gene, CDR3 protein, CDR3 DNA. The D gene is left open where the match is weak. The size field is filled for only some rows; it gives once, few, many or a size class.

abundance: many
v_gene: TRBV7-9
j_gene: TRBJ2-7
d_gene: TRBD1
CDR3aa: CASSLTGAGEQYF
CDR3nt: TGTGCCAGCAGCTTAACAGGGGCAGGCGAGCAGTACTTC

abundance: once
v_gene: TRBV2
j_gene: TRBJ1-2
d_gene: TRBD1
CDR3aa: CASSVGTGHGYTF
CDR3nt: TGTGCCAGCAGCGTTGGGACAGGGCATGGCTACACCTTC

abundance: NA
v_gene: TRBV15
j_gene: TRBJ2-1
d_gene: NA
CDR3aa: CATNRADYSYNEQFF
CDR3nt: TGTGCCACGAACCGAGCGGACTACTCCTACAATGAGCAGTTCTTC

abundance: many
v_gene: TRBV15
j_gene: TRBJ1-3
d_gene: NA
CDR3aa: CATSSPGGSENTIYF
CDR3nt: TGTGCCACCAGCAGCCCGGGAGGGAGTGAAAACACCATATATTTT

abundance: many
v_gene: TRBV2
j_gene: TRBJ1-5
d_gene: NA
CDR3aa: CASSEGDTQHF
CDR3nt: TGTGCCAGCAGTGAAGGGGACACCCAGCATTTT

abundance: few
v_gene: TRBV6-1
j_gene: TRBJ1-4
d_gene: TRBD1
CDR3aa: CASSPGTGGEKLFF
CDR3nt: TGTGCCAGCAGTCCCGGGACAGGGGGAGAAAAACTGTTTTTT

abundance: many
v_gene: TRBV4-2
j_gene: TRBJ1-5
d_gene: TRBD1
CDR3aa: CASSQDWGTGDRQPQHF
CDR3nt: TGTGCCAGCAGCCAAGATTGGGGGACAGGGGACCGGCAGCCCCAGCATTTT

abundance: many
v_gene: TRBV28
j_gene: TRBJ1-2
d_gene: NA
CDR3aa: CASSSPPDGYTF
CDR3nt: TGTGCCAGCAGTTCCCCGCCGGATGGCTACACCTTC

abundance: NA
v_gene: TRBV7-2
j_gene: TRBJ2-7
d_gene: TRBD2
CDR3aa: CASTAGGGPYEQYF
CDR3nt: TGTGCCAGCACCGCGGGGGGAGGGCCCTACGAGCAGTACTTC

abundance: NA
v_gene: TRBV19
j_gene: TRBJ2-1
d_gene: NA
CDR3aa: CASTMGGAPYEQFF
CDR3nt: TGTGCCAGTACGATGGGGGGGGCCCCCTACGAGCAGTTCTTC

abundance: NA
v_gene: TRBV7-3
j_gene: TRBJ2-7
d_gene: TRBD2
CDR3aa: CASSPRAGYEQYF
CDR3nt: TGTGCCAGCAGCCCCAGAGCGGGGTACGAGCAGTACTTC

abundance: many
v_gene: TRBV4-2
j_gene: TRBJ1-5
d_gene: NA
CDR3aa: CASSQVWDIDQPQHF
CDR3nt: TGTGCCAGCAGCCAAGTATGGGACATCGATCAGCCCCAGCATTTT

abundance: NA
v_gene: TRBV9
j_gene: TRBJ2-7
d_gene: NA
CDR3aa: CASSSSVTDYEQYF
CDR3nt: TGTGCCAGCAGCAGTAGCGTGACCGACTACGAGCAGTACTTC

abundance: many
v_gene: TRBV7-2
j_gene: TRBJ2-7
d_gene: TRBD2
CDR3aa: CASSLVVAGGTYEQYF
CDR3nt: TGTGCCAGCAGCTTAGTGGTGGCGGGGGGAACCTACGAGCAGTACTTC

abundance: NA
v_gene: TRBV11-2
j_gene: TRBJ2-7
d_gene: NA
CDR3aa: CASSFGGGGASSDYEQYF
CDR3nt: TGTGCCAGCAGCTTTGGAGGCGGTGGAGCATCTTCCGACTACGAGCAGTACTTC

abundance: many
v_gene: TRBV7-9
j_gene: TRBJ1-4
d_gene: NA
CDR3aa: CASSLGQGRTDEKLFF
CDR3nt: TGTGCCAGCAGCTTAGGCCAGGGCCGGACGGATGAAAAACTGTTTTTT

abundance: many
v_gene: TRBV7-2
j_gene: TRBJ2-7
d_gene: TRBD2
CDR3aa: CASSLKRGATYEQYF
CDR3nt: TGTGCCAGCAGCTTAAAGCGGGGGGCGACCTACGAGCAGTACTTC

abundance: NA
v_gene: TRBV27
j_gene: TRBJ1-1
d_gene: NA
CDR3aa: CASSSYKEAFF
CDR3nt: TGTGCCAGCAGTTCCTACAAGGAGGCTTTCTTT

abundance: few
v_gene: TRBV30
j_gene: TRBJ1-5
d_gene: NA
CDR3aa: CAWSALGAQLNQPQHF
CDR3nt: TGTGCCTGGAGTGCCCTGGGGGCTCAACTCAATCAGCCCCAGCATTTT

abundance: many
v_gene: TRBV11-3
j_gene: TRBJ2-3
d_gene: NA
CDR3aa: CASSLTSTDTQYF
CDR3nt: TGTGCCAGCAGCCTCACTAGCACAGATACGCAGTATTTT

abundance: few
v_gene: TRBV5-1
j_gene: TRBJ1-1
d_gene: NA
CDR3aa: CASSSSGASFF
CDR3nt: TGCGCCAGCAGCTCATCGGGGGCGTCTTTCTTT

abundance: NA
v_gene: TRBV19
j_gene: TRBJ1-2
d_gene: NA
CDR3aa: CASTPGSYGYTF
CDR3nt: TGTGCCAGTACTCCTGGGAGCTATGGCTACACCTTC

abundance: many
v_gene: TRBV5-1
j_gene: TRBJ1-1
d_gene: NA
CDR3aa: CASCPGSRGVTEAFF
CDR3nt: TGCGCCAGCTGTCCGGGCTCACGAGGCGTCACTGAAGCTTTCTTT

abundance: many
v_gene: TRBV6-1
j_gene: TRBJ1-4
d_gene: NA
CDR3aa: CASSENKGTSGKLFF
CDR3nt: TGTGCCAGCAGTGAAAATAAGGGTACTAGCGGAAAACTGTTTTTT

abundance: many
v_gene: TRBV4-2
j_gene: TRBJ1-1
d_gene: NA
CDR3aa: CASSQTAQAGVNTEAFF
CDR3nt: TGTGCCAGCAGCCAAACCGCCCAGGCAGGGGTGAACACTGAAGCTTTCTTT

abundance: many
v_gene: TRBV7-2
j_gene: TRBJ2-7
d_gene: TRBD2
CDR3aa: CASSLVAGGPYEQYF
CDR3nt: TGTGCCAGCAGCTTAGTAGCGGGGGGACCCTACGAGCAGTACTTC

abundance: many
v_gene: TRBV10-3
j_gene: TRBJ2-3
d_gene: TRBD2
CDR3aa: CAIRAGRTDTQYF
CDR3nt: TGTGCCATCCGAGCGGGGCGCACAGATACGCAGTATTTT

abundance: NA
v_gene: TRBV12-3/TRBV12-4
j_gene: TRBJ1-3
d_gene: NA
CDR3aa: CASSLKRGGHENSGNTIYF
CDR3nt: TGTGCCAGCAGTTTAAAAAGGGGAGGGCACGAAAACTCTGGAAACACCATATATTTT

abundance: many
v_gene: TRBV7-2
j_gene: TRBJ2-6
d_gene: NA
CDR3aa: CASSSTSSGANVLTF
CDR3nt: TGTGCCAGCAGCTCTACAAGCTCTGGGGCCAACGTCCTGACTTTC

abundance: many
v_gene: TRBV7-9
j_gene: TRBJ1-4
d_gene: NA
CDR3aa: CASSLTAGRASLVFF
CDR3nt: TGTGCCAGCAGCTTAACGGCTGGCAGGGCGTCCTTGGTGTTTTTT

abundance: many
v_gene: TRBV20-1
j_gene: TRBJ1-6
d_gene: NA
CDR3aa: CSASDRMSSYNSPLHF
CDR3nt: TGCAGTGCTAGCGACAGGATGAGCTCCTATAATTCACCCCTCCACTTT

abundance: many
v_gene: TRBV12-3/TRBV12-4
j_gene: TRBJ2-1
d_gene: NA
CDR3aa: CASTWGETRQFF
CDR3nt: TGTGCCAGCACCTGGGGGGAGACTAGGCAGTTCTTC

abundance: many
v_gene: TRBV25-1
j_gene: TRBJ2-3
d_gene: TRBD2
CDR3aa: CASSATSGGLTDTQYF
CDR3nt: TGTGCCAGCAGTGCGACTAGCGGGGGCCTCACAGATACGCAGTATTTT

abundance: few
v_gene: TRBV14
j_gene: TRBJ1-2
d_gene: NA
CDR3aa: CASSQVGLYGYTF
CDR3nt: TGTGCCAGCAGCCAAGTAGGGCTCTATGGCTACACCTTC

abundance: few
v_gene: TRBV28
j_gene: TRBJ1-6
d_gene: NA
CDR3aa: CASKFLARAGDSPLHF
CDR3nt: TGTGCCAGCAAATTTTTGGCCCGGGCTGGCGATTCACCCCTCCACTTT

abundance: many
v_gene: TRBV20-1
j_gene: TRBJ1-2
d_gene: TRBD1
CDR3aa: CSAFSRDRENYGYTF
CDR3nt: TGCAGTGCTTTTTCCCGGGACAGGGAGAACTATGGCTACACCTTC

abundance: NA
v_gene: TRBV10-3
j_gene: TRBJ1-2
d_gene: NA
CDR3aa: CATSDLGGYTF
CDR3nt: TGTGCCACCAGTGATTTGGGTGGCTACACCTTC

abundance: many
v_gene: TRBV6-1
j_gene: TRBJ1-2
d_gene: NA
CDR3aa: CASSEEGDGYTF
CDR3nt: TGTGCCAGCAGTGAAGAGGGAGACGGCTACACCTTC

abundance: NA
v_gene: TRBV2
j_gene: TRBJ2-5
d_gene: TRBD1
CDR3aa: CASKAGGQETQYF
CDR3nt: TGTGCCAGCAAAGCAGGGGGACAAGAGACCCAGTACTTC

abundance: many
v_gene: TRBV7-7
j_gene: TRBJ2-5
d_gene: TRBD2
CDR3aa: CASSPMLASGGAETQYF
CDR3nt: TGTGCTAGCAGCCCGATGTTGGCTAGCGGGGGGGCAGAGACCCAGTACTTC

abundance: NA
v_gene: TRBV2
j_gene: TRBJ2-1
d_gene: NA
CDR3aa: CAASSETQGNNEQFF
CDR3nt: TGTGCCGCCAGCAGTGAAACCCAGGGGAACAATGAGCAGTTCTTC

abundance: NA
v_gene: TRBV5-1
j_gene: TRBJ1-1
d_gene: NA
CDR3aa: CASSLSGETEASF
CDR3nt: TGCGCCAGCAGCTTGTCCGGGGAGACTGAAGCTTCCTTT

abundance: NA
v_gene: TRBV2
j_gene: TRBJ2-1
d_gene: NA
CDR3aa: CASRGDGYNEQFF
CDR3nt: TGTGCCAGCAGGGGGGACGGCTACAATGAGCAGTTCTTC

abundance: many
v_gene: TRBV4-3
j_gene: TRBJ1-4
d_gene: NA
CDR3aa: CASSQVGTTNEKLFF
CDR3nt: TGCGCCAGCAGCCAAGTCGGGACAACAAATGAAAAACTGTTTTTT

abundance: NA
v_gene: TRBV9
j_gene: TRBJ1-2
d_gene: NA
CDR3aa: CASSVTGMANYGYTF
CDR3nt: TGTGCCAGCAGCGTAACGGGGATGGCTAACTATGGCTACACCTTC

abundance: many
v_gene: TRBV19
j_gene: TRBJ2-3
d_gene: NA
CDR3aa: CASSPHKDTQYF
CDR3nt: TGTGCCAGTAGTCCTCACAAAGATACGCAGTATTTT